This T cell receptor beta chain was recovered during a study of early T cells in non-severe SARS-CoV-2 infection. Overall study: Investigators sequenced bulk RNA drawn from unsorted whole blood, and chains remained unpaired. Study-level results: There was a bias toward anti-spike CD8 responses in VDJdb matching, which missed private and CD4 specificities.

Individual cDNA molecules each received unique molecular identifiers attached to them. TCRdb ran MiXCR on the 5' RACE reads and lists one entry per CDR3 protein. The sample holds some 66,000 distinct CDR3 sequences, over 8% seen once. The CDR3 is made up of 15 amino acids. The germline V gene has CDR1 SGHNT and CDR2 YYREEE (reference sequence). V lost 0 bases to trimming and J lost 4 bases; unmatched junction nucleotides: 5. With respect to this clonotype: No antigen is known for it.

The specimen was whole blood. The receptor comes from an adult who was a healthcare worker with PCR-confirmed SARS-CoV-2 infection or an uninfected control (not recorded which). The chain has TRBV5-4 and TRBJ2-7, with 9 bases that match TRBD1. CDR3 bases: TGTGCCAGCAGCTTGGCGGGACAGGGAGGGTACGAGCAGTACTTC. Protein product: CASSLAGQGGYEQYF.